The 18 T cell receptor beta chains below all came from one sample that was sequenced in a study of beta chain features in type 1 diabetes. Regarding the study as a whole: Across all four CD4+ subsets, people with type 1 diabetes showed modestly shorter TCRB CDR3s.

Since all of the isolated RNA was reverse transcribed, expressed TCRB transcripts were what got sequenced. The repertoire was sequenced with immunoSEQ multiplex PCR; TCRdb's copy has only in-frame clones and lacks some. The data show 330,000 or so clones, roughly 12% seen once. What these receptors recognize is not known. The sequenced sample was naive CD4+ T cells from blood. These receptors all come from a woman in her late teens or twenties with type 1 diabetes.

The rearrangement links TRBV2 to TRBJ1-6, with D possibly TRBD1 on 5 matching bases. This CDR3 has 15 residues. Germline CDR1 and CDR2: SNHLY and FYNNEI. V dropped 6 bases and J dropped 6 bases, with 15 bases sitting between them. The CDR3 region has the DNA TGTGCCAGCAGCCTGCAGACAGTTCCTAATTCACCCCTCCACTTT. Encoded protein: CASSLQTVPNSPLHF.

In DNA form, the CDR3 reads TGTGCCAGCAGCCAGGTGTTCGGCACTGAAGCTTTCTTT. As protein: CASSQVFGTEAFF. The chain carries TRBV5-6 and TRBJ1-1; D not resolved. The V and J ends lost 4 bases and 4 bases respectively, with 11 bases between them. The CDR3 covers 13 residues. Per the germline V gene, CDR1 is SGHDT and CDR2 is YYEEEE.

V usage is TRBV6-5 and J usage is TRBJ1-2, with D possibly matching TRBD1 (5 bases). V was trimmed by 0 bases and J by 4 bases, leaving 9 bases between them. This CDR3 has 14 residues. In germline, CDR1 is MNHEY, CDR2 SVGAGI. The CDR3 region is CASSYSGRGYGYTF. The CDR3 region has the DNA TGTGCCAGCAGTTACTCAGGGAGGGGCTATGGCTACACCTTC.

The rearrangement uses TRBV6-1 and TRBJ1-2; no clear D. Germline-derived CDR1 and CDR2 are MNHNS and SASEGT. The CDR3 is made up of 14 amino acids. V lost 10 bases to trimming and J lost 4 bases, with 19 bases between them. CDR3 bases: TGTGCCATTACCCAACAACACGAATTCTATGGCTACACCTTC. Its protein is CAITQQHEFYGYTF.

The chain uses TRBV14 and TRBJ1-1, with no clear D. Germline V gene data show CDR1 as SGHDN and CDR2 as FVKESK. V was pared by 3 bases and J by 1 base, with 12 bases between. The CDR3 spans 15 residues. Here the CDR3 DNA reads TGTGCCAGCAGCCAGCTGGGAGAGGGGAACACTGAAGCTTTCTTT. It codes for CASSQLGEGNTEAFF.

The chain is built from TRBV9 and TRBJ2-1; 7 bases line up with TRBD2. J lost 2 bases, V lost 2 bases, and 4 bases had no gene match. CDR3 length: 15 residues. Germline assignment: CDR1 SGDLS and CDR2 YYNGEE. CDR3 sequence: CASSVGRGTYNEQFF. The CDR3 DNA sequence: TGTGCCAGCAGCGTGGGGCGGGGGACCTACAATGAGCAGTTCTTC.

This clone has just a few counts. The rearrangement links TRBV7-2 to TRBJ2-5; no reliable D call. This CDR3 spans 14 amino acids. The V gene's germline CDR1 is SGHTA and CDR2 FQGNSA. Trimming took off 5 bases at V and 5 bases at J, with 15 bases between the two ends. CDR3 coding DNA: TGTGCCAGCAGCCCAACTGGGTCGGGTGAGACCCAGTACTTC. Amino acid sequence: CASSPTGSGETQYF.

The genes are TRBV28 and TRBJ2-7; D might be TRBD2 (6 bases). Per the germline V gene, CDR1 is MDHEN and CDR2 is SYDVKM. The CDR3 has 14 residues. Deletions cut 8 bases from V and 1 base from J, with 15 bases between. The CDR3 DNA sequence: TGTGCCAGCGGCCTGGGGACTGATTCCTACGAGCAGTACTTC. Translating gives CASGLGTDSYEQYF.

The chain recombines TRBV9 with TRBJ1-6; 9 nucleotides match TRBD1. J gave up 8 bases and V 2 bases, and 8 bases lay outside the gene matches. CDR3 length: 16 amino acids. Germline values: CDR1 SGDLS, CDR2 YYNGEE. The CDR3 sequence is CASSVTGTGTDSPLHF. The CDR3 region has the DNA TGTGCCAGCAGCGTTACCGGGACAGGGACTGATTCACCCCTCCACTTT.

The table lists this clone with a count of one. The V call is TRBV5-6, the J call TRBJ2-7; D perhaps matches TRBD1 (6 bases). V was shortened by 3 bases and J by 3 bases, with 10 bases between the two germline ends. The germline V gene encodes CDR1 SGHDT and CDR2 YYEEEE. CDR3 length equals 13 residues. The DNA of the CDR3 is TGTGCCAGCAGCTGGGGGCAGAGCTACGAGCAGTACTTC. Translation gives CASSWGQSYEQYF.

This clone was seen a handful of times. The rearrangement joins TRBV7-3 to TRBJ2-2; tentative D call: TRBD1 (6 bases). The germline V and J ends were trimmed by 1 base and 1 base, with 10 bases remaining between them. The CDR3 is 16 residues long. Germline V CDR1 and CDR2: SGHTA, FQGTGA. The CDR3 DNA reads TGTGCCAGCAGCTTAAATTACAGGGAGAACACCGGGGAGCTGTTTTTT. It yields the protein CASSLNYRENTGELFF.

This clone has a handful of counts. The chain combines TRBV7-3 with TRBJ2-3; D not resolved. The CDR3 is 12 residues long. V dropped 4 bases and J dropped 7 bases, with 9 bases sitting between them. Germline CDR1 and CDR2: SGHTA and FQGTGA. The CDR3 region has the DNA TGTGCCAGCAGCTCAGATTTGAATACGCAGTATTTT. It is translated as CASSSDLNTQYF.

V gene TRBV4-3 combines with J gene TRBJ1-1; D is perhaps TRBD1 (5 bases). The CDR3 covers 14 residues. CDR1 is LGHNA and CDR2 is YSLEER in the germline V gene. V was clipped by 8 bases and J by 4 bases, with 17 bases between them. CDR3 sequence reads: CASRTATDFTEAFF. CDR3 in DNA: TGCGCCAGCCGAACAGCGACAGACTTCACTGAAGCTTTCTTT.

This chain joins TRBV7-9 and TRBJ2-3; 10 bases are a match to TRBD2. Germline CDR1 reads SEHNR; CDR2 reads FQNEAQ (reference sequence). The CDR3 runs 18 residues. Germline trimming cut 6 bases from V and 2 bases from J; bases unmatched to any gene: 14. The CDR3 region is CASSPAQLAGVATDTQYF. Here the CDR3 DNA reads TGTGCCAGCAGTCCAGCCCAGCTAGCGGGAGTCGCCACAGATACGCAGTATTTT. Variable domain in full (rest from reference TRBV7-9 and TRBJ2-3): DTGVSQNPRHKITKRGQNVTFRCDPISEHNRLYWYRQTLGQGPEFLTYFQNEAQLEKSRLLSDRFSAERPKGSFSTLEIQRTEQGDSAMYLCASSPAQLAGVATDTQYFGPGTRLTVL.

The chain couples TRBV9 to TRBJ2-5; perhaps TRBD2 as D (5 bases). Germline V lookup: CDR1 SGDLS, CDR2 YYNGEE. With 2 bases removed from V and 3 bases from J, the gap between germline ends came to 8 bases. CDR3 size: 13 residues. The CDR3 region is CASSVGSEETQYF. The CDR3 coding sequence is TGTGCCAGCAGCGTTGGTAGCGAAGAGACCCAGTACTTC.

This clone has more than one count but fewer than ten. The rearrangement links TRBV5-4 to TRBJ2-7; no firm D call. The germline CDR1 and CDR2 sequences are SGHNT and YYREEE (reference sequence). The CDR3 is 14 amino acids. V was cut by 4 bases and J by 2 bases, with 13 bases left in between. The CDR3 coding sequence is TGTGCCAGCAGCATCCTAACCGCCCCCTACGAGCAGTACTTC. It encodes CASSILTAPYEQYF.

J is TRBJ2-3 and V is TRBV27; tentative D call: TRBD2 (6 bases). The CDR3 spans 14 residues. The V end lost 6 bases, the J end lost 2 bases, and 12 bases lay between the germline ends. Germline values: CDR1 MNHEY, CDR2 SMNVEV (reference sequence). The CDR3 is CASRKWDFTDTQYF. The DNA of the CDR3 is TGTGCCAGCAGGAAGTGGGACTTCACAGATACGCAGTATTTT.

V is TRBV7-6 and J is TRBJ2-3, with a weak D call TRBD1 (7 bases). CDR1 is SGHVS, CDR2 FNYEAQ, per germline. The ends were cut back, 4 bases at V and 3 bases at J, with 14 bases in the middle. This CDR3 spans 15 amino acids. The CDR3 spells CASSSLQGRTDTQYF. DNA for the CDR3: TGTGCCAGCAGCTCTCTACAGGGGAGGACAGATACGCAGTATTTT.